This TCR beta chain emerged from a study of cytomegalovirus exposure and HLA in healthy donors. Per germline, CDR1 WNHNN and CDR2 SYGVQD (reference sequence). V lost 2 bases and J 11 bases, leaving 21 bases between the germline ends. The CDR3 has 15 amino acids. 13 Jbeta primers and 60 Vbeta primers were used for the PCR. Profiled with immunoSEQ multiplex PCR; TCRdb holds only in-frame clones, not every one. The sample consists of 95,000 to 100,000 clones, about 80% of them appearing once. The material sequenced was PBMCs. V usage is TRBV10-1 and J usage is TRBJ2-5; D might be TRBD1 (6 bases). This TCR was recovered from a man aged 35 to 55 in good health and CMV-seronegative. The CDR3 nucleotides are TGCGCCAGCAGTGAGACGCAGGGGCTCCTAAGAGGGCAGTACTTC. Its protein is CASSETQGLLRGQYF.